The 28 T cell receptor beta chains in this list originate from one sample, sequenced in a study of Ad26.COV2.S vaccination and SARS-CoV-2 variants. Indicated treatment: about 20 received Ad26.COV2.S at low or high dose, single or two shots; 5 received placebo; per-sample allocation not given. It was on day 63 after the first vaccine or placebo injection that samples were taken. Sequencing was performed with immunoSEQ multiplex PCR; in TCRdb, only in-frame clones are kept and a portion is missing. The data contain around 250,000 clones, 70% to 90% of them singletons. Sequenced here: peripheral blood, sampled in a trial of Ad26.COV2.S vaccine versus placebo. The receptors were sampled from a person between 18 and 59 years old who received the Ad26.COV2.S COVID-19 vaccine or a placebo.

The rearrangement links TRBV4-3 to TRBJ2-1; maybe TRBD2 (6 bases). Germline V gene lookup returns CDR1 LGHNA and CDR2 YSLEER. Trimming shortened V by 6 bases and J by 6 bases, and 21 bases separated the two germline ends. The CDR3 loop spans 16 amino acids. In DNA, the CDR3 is TGCGCCAGCAGGATTTCCGTAGCGGCCACCCTCAATGAGCAGTTCTTC. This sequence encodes CASRISVAATLNEQFF.

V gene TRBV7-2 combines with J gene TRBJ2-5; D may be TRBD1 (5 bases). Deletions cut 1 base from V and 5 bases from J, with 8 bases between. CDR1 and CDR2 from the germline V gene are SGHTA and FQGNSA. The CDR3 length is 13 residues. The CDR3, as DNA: TGTGCCAGCAGCTTAGGGGGCATGGAGACCCAGTACTTC. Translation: CASSLGGMETQYF.

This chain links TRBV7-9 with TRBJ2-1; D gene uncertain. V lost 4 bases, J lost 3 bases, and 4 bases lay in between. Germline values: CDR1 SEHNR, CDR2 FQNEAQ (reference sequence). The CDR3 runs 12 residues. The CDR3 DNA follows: TGTGCCAGCAGCTCTTACTACAATGAGCAGTTCTTC. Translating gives CASSSYYNEQFF.

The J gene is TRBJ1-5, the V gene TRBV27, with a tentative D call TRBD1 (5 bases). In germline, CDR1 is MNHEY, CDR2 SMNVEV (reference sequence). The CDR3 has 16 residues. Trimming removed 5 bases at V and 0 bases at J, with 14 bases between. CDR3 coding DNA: TGTGCCAGCAGTCACACCGGGACGGTTAGCAATCAGCCCCAGCATTTT. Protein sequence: CASSHTGTVSNQPQHF.

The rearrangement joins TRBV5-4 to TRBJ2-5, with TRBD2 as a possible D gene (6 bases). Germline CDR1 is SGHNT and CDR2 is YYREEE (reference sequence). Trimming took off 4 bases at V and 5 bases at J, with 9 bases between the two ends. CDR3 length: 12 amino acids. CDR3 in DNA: TGTGCCAGCAGCGGGGGGAAGGAGACCCAGTACTTC. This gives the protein CASSGGKETQYF. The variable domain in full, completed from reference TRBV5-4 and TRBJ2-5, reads ETGVTQSPTHLIKTRGQQVTLRCSSQSGHNTVSWYQQALGQGPQFIFQYYREEENGRGNFPPRFSGLQFPNYSSELNVNALELDDSALYLCASSGGKETQYFGPGTRLLVL.

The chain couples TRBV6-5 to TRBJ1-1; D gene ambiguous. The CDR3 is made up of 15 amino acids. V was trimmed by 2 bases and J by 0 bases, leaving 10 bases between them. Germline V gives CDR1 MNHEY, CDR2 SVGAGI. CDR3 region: CASSYEGYMNTEAFF. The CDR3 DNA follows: TGTGCCAGCAGTTACGAGGGTTATATGAACACTGAAGCTTTCTTT.

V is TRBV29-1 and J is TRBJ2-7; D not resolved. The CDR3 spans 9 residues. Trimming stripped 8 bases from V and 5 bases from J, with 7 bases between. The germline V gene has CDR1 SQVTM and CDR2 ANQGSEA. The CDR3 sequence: CSPGDEQYV. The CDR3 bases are TGCAGCCCAGGAGACGAGCAGTACGTC.

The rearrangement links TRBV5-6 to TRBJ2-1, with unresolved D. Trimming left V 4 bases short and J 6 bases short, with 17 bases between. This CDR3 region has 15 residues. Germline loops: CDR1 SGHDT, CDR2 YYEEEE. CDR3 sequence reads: CASSVTRWVINEQFF. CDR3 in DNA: TGTGCCAGCAGCGTTACCAGGTGGGTGATCAATGAGCAGTTCTTC.

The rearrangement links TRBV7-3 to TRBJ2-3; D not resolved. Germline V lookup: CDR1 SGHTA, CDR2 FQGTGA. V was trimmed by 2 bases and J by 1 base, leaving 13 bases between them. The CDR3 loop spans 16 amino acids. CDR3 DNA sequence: TGTGCCAGCAGCTTATTTGGGTCTCTGGGCACAGATACGCAGTATTTT. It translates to CASSLFGSLGTDTQYF.

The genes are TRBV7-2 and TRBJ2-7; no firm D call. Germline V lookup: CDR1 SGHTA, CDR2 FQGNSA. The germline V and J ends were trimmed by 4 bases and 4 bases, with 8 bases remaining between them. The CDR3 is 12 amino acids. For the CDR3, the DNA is TGTGCCAGCAGCTCCCGGGCATACGAGCAGTACTTC. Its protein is CASSSRAYEQYF.

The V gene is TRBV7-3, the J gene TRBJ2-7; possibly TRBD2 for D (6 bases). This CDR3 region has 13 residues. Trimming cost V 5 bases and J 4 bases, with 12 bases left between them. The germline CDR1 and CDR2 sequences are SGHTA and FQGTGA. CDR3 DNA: TGTGCCAGCAGCCGGGACGGGACTTACGAGCAGTACTTC. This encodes CASSRDGTYEQYF.

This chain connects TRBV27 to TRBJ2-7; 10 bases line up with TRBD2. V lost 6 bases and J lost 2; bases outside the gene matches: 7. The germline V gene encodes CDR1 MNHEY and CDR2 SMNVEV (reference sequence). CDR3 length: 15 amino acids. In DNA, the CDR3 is TGTGCCAGCAGGGCGGGACTAGCGAGTGCCTACGAGCAGTACTTC. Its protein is CASRAGLASAYEQYF.

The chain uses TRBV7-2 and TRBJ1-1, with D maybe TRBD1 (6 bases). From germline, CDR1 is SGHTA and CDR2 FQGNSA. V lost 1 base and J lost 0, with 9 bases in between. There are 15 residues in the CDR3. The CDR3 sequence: CASSLEGGVNTEAFF. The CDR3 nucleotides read TGTGCCAGCAGCTTAGAGGGGGGGGTGAACACTGAAGCTTTCTTT.

CDR3 sequence reads: CASSVRDAATGYNEQFF. CDR3 nucleotides: TGTGCCAGCAGCGTGAGGGACGCGGCGACGGGGTACAATGAGCAGTTCTTC. V usage is TRBV9 and J usage is TRBJ2-1; D is possibly TRBD1 or TRBD2 (5 bases each). The CDR3 length is 17 residues. Germline-derived CDR1 and CDR2 are SGDLS and YYNGEE. Trimming pared 2 bases from V and 4 bases from J, leaving 19 bases between.

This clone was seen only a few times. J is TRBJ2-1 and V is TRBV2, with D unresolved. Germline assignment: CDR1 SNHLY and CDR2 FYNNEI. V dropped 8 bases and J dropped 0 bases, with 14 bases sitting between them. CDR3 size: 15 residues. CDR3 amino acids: CASWGNPSSYNEQFF. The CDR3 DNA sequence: TGTGCCAGCTGGGGAAACCCCAGCTCCTACAATGAGCAGTTCTTC.

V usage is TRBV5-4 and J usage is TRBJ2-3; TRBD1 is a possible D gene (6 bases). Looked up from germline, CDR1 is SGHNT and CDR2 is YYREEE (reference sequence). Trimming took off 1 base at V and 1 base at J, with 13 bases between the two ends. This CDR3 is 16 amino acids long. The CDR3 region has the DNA TGTGCCAGCAGCTTGTGGTCAGGGGCTGGCACAGATACGCAGTATTTT. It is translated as CASSLWSGAGTDTQYF. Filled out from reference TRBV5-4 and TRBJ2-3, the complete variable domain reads ETGVTQSPTHLIKTRGQQVTLRCSSQSGHNTVSWYQQALGQGPQFIFQYYREEENGRGNFPPRFSGLQFPNYSSELNVNALELDDSALYLCASSLWSGAGTDTQYFGPGTRLTVL.

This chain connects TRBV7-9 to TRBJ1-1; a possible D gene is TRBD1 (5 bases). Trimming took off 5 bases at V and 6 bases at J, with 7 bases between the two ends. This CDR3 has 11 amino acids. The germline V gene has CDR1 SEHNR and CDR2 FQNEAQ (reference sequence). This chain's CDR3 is CASSRGAEAFF. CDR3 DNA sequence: TGTGCCAGCAGCCGGGGGGCTGAAGCTTTCTTT.

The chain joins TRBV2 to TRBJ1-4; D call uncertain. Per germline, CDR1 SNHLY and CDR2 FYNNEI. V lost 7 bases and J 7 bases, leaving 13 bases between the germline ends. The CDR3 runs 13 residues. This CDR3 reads CASNPIPGEKLFF. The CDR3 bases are TGTGCCAGCAATCCGATACCAGGTGAAAAACTGTTTTTT.

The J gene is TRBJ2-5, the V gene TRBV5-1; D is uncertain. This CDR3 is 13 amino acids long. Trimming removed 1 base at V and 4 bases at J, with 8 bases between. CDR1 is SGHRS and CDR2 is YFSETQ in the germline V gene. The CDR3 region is CASSLREGETQYF. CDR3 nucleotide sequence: TGCGCCAGCAGCTTGAGGGAAGGAGAGACCCAGTACTTC.

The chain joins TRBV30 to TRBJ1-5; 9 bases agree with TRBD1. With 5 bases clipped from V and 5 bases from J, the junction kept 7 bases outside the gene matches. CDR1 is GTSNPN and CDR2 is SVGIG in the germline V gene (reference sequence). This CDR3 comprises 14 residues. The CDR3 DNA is TGTGCCTGGGCCAAGGACAGGGGTCATCAGCCCCAGCATTTT. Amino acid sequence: CAWAKDRGHQPQHF.

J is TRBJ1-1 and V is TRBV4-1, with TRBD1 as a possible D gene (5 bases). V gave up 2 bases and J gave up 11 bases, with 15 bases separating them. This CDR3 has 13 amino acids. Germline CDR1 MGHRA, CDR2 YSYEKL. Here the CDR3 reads CASSQRTGRGAFF. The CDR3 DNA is TGCGCCAGCAGCCAACGGACGGGCCGGGGCGCTTTCTTT.

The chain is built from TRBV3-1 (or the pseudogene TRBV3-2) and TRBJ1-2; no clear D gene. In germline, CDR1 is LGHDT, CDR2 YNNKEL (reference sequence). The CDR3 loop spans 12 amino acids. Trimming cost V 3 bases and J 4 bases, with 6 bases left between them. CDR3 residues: CASSQERYGYTF. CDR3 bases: TGTGCCAGCAGCCAGGAACGCTATGGCTACACCTTC.

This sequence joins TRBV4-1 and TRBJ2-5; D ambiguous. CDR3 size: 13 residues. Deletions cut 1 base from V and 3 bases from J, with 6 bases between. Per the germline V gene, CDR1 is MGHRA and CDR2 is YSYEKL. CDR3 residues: CASSQALKETQYF. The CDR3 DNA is TGCGCCAGCAGCCAAGCCCTTAAAGAGACCCAGTACTTC.

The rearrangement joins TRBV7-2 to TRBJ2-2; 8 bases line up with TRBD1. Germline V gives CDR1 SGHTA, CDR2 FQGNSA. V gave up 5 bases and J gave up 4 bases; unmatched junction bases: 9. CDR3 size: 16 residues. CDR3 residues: CASSPRTGLATGELFF. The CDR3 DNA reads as TGTGCCAGCAGCCCCCGGACAGGGTTGGCCACCGGGGAGCTGTTTTTT.

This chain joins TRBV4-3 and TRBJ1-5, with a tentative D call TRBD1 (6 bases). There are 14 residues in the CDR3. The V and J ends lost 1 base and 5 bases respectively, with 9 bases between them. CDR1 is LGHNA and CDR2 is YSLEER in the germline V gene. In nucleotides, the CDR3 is TGCGCCAGCAGCCAAGTAAAGGGGGATCAGCCCCAGCATTTT. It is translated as CASSQVKGDQPQHF.

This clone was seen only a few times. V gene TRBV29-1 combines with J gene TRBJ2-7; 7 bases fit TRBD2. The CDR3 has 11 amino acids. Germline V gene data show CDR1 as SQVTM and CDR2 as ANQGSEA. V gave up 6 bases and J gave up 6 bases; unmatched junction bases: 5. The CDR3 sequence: CSVYTGGEQYV. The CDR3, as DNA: TGCAGCGTATACACGGGGGGCGAGCAGTACGTC.

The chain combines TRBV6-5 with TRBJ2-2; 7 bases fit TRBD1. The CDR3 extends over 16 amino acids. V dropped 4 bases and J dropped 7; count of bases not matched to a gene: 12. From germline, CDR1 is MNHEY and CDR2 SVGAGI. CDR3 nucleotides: TGTGCCAGCAGTTTGGGACAGAGGGGCTCCGTCGGGGAGCTGTTTTTT. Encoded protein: CASSLGQRGSVGELFF.

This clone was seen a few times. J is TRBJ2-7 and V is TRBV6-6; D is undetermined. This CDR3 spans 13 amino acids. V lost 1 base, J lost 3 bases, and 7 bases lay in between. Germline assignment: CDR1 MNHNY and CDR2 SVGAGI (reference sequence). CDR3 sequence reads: CASSYLHSYEQYV. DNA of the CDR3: TGTGCCAGCAGTTACTTACATAGCTACGAGCAGTACGTC.